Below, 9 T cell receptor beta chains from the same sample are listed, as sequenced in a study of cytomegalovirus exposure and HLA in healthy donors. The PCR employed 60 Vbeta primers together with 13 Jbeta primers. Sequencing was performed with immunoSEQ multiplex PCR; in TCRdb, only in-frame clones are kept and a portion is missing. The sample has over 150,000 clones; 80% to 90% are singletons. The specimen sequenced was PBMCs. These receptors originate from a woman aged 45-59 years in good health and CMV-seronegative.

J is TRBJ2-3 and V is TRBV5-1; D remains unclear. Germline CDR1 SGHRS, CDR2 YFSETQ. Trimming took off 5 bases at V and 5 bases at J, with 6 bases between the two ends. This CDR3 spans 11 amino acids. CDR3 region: CASSSQDTQYF. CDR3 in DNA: TGCGCCAGCAGTTCCCAAGATACGCAGTATTTT.

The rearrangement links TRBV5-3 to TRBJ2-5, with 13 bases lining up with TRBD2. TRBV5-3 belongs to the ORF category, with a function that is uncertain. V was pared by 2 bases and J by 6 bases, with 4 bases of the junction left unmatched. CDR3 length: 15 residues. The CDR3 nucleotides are TGTGCCAGAAGCTTACTAGCGGGGGGGATGAAGACCCAGTACTTC. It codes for CARSLLAGGMKTQYF.

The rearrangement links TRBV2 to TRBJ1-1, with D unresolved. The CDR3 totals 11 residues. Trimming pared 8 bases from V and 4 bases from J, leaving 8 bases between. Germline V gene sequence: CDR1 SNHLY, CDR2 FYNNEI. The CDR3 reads CASLGPTEAFF. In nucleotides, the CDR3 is TGTGCCAGCCTGGGCCCCACTGAAGCTTTCTTT.

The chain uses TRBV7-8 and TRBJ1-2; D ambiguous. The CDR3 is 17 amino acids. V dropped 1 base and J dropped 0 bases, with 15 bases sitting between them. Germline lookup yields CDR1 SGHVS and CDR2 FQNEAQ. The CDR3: CASSLVFLEITNYGYTF. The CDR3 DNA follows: TGTGCCAGCAGCTTAGTATTTTTAGAAATCACTAACTATGGCTACACCTTC.

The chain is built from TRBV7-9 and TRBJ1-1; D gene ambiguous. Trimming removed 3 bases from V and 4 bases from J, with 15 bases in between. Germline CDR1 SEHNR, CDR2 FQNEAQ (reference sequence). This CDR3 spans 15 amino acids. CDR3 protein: CASSFDLGLGTEAFF. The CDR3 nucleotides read TGTGCCAGCAGCTTCGATCTCGGGTTGGGCACTGAAGCTTTCTTT. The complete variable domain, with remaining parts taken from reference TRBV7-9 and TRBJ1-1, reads DTGVSQNPRHKITKRGQNVTFRCDPISEHNRLYWYRQTLGQGPEFLTYFQNEAQLEKSRLLSDRFSAERPKGSFSTLEIQRTEQGDSAMYLCASSFDLGLGTEAFFGQGTRLTVV.

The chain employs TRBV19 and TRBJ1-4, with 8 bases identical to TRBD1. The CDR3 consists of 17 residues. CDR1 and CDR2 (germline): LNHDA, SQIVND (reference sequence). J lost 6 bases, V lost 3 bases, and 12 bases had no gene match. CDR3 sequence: CASSMASVGQGYEKLFF. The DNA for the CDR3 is TGTGCCAGTAGTATGGCTTCGGTTGGACAGGGCTATGAAAAACTGTTTTTT.

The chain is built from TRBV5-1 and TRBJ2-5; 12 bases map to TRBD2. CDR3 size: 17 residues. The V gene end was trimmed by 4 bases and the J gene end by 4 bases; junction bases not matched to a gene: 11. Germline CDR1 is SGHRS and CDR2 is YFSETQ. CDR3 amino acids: CASSADRLAGDGETQYF. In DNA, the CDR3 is TGCGCCAGCAGCGCTGACCGACTAGCGGGGGATGGAGAGACCCAGTACTTC.

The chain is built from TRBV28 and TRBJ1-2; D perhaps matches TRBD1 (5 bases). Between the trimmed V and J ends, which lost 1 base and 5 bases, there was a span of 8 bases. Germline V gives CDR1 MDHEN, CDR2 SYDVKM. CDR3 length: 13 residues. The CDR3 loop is CASSLSGNYGYTF. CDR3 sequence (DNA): TGTGCCAGCAGTTTATCAGGGAATTATGGCTACACCTTC.

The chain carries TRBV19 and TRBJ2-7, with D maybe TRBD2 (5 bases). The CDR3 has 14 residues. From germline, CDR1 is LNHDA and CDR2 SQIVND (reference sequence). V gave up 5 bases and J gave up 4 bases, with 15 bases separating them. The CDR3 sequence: CASSPQGRGYEQYF. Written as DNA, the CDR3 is TGTGCCAGTAGTCCCCAAGGCCGGGGATACGAGCAGTACTTC.